A selection of T cell receptor beta chains follows, all from one sample in a study of shared clonotypes between healthy human individuals. Generated by immunoSEQ multiplex PCR, the TCRdb table keeps only in-frame clones and is missing some. The sample includes around 500,000 clones, roughly 83% of them seen just once. Sequencing input: PBMCs. These receptors were collected from a woman aged 35 to 49 in good health. Some clones in this sample may be carry-over from other donors' samples. The CDR3 runs from the conserved cysteine through the conserved F or W. Fields, in order: V gene, CDR3 protein.

>TRBV7-8
CASSLVWLAGGPDTQYF
>TRBV9
CASSPTLTVSDTQYF
>TRBV7-6
CASSLMLGGEQYF
>TRBV5-1
CASSLAGTSGEQYF
>TRBV5-5
CASSTPVGATNEKLFF
>TRBV28
CASSLRQEINEKLFF
>TRBV5-1
CASRLYNEQFF
>TRBV19
CASSIRAWGYEQYF
>TRBV5-1
CASSLSGSGELFF
>TRBV28
CASSPPGGLGNQPQHF
>TRBV2
CASSDRTGHQPQHF
>TRBV28
CASRAAGGENTEAFF
>TRBV28
CASSLARLAGGFDEQYF
>TRBV28
CASSGQSTDTQYF
>TRBV28
CASNKPGLRFAGANVLTF
>TRBV7-2
CASSFPRVDSYGYTF
>TRBV9
CASSASPGTEYGYTF
>TRBV7-9
CASSWDRDRGNTGELFF
>TRBV18
CASSPQVGEGSYEQYF
>TRBV9
CASSVGTANTEAFF
>TRBV27
CASSLRGIAYEQYF
>TRBV9
CASSPGPNVEAFF
>TRBV7-6
CASSLAPGGTDTQYF
>TRBV10-2
CASSEWQAGNGYTF
>TRBV7-2
CASSPSSGEETQYF
>TRBV4-1
CASSQEGRVYEKLFF
>TRBV7-7
CASSPLGRNTEAFF
>TRBV7-9
CASSLGLAGHNEQFF
>TRBV7-2
CASSLGTTWGEKLFF
>TRBV2
CASMTPDRVPGELFF
>TRBV28
CASSLTGRGNQPQHF
>TRBV9
CASSGGDEQYF
>TRBV2
CASSEMMDLDGYTF
>TRBV11-2
CASSLDRFNEQFF
>TRBV7-9
CASSSGQAAGSNQPQHF
>TRBV13
CASSLGLSRGEQFF
>TRBV2
CASSDVGGSGEQYF
>TRBV7-2
CASSLLFSSETQYF
>TRBV14
CASSPRTGDGYTF
>TRBV29-1
CSVEKGYGYTF
>TRBV2
CASSEQGVSYEQYF
>TRBV5-4
CASSPTRGRELFF
>TRBV5-6
CASSLGRNSGNTIYF
>TRBV28
CASNPGQGAGNEQFF
>TRBV11-3
CASSLGPSGANVLTF